A single sample gave rise to the 28 T cell receptor beta chains below, sequenced in a study of spatial heterogeneity in lung cancer. Study observations and caveats: Intratumoral expanded alpha and beta TCR counts were found to track tumor mutation counts.

These receptors lack a known antigen. Time point reported: sample taken at primary tumor resection. MiXCR was run by TCRdb on the 5' RACE reads, yielding one entry per CDR3 protein. This table holds some 1,500 distinct CDR3 sequences, 9.8% found once. The sample was lung tumor tissue, taken at surgery. Every receptor here comes from a female donor with early-stage non-small cell lung cancer.

This clonotype is medium-sized (0.01 to 0.1%). A library made for alpha chains picked up this beta chain off target, so its size means little. The chain links TRBV5-6 to TRBJ2-3, with 7 nucleotides matching TRBD2. The CDR3 contains 13 residues. V shed 4 bases, J shed 7 bases, and the junction held 6 bases outside the gene matches. Germline V gene sequence: CDR1 SGHDT, CDR2 YYEEEE. CDR3 in DNA: TGTGCCAGCAGCGAGACTAGCACCCATACGCAGTATTTT. Amino acid sequence: CASSETSTHTQYF.

Sample share makes this clonotype medium-sized. The size of this beta chain means little, since it is a stray read in a library made for alpha chains. The chain links TRBV7-2 to TRBJ1-5; 8 nucleotides match TRBD1. Germline lookup yields CDR1 SGHTA and CDR2 FQGNSA. V shed 3 bases, J shed 0 bases, and the junction held 4 bases outside the gene matches. This CDR3 region has 16 residues. The CDR3 bases are TGTGCCAGCAGCTTTGGGACAGGTTATAGCAATCAGCCCCAGCATTTT. The encoded protein is CASSFGTGYSNQPQHF.

There are many counts of this clonotype. As an off-target read in a library built for alpha chains, this beta chain has a frequency of little significance. This chain uses TRBV29-1 with TRBJ2-3; 11 nucleotides agree with TRBD2. V trimming: 6 bases; J trimming: 2 bases; junction bases outside the gene matches: 16. The CDR3 runs to 18 residues. Germline V gene data show CDR1 as SQVTM and CDR2 as ANQGSEA. The CDR3 is CSVEQLAGETLNTDTQYF. The DNA of the CDR3 is TGCAGCGTCGAACAACTAGCGGGAGAAACCCTCAACACAGATACGCAGTATTTT.

This clonotype qualifies as medium-sized. As an off-target read in a library built for alpha chains, this beta chain has a frequency of little significance. The chain uses TRBV10-3 and TRBJ2-1; 10 bases match TRBD1. The germline CDR1 and CDR2 sequences are ENHRY and SYGVKD. The CDR3 spans 13 residues. The V and J ends lost 8 bases and 7 bases, in that order; junction bases with no gene match: 5. CDR3 region: CAISDRGRNEQFF. CDR3 coding DNA: TGTGCCATCTCCGACAGGGGGCGGAATGAGCAGTTCTTC.

By sample share, this clonotype is medium-sized. For a library built for alpha chains, this beta chain is a stray read; little rests on its size. The gene calls are TRBV18 and TRBJ2-5, with 8 bases aligning to TRBD2. The CDR3 extends over 13 amino acids. Trimming cost V 6 bases and J 1 base; bases outside gene matches: 1. The germline CDR1 and CDR2 sequences are KGHSH and LQKENI. The CDR3 loop is CASSGTSQETQYF. The CDR3 DNA reads as TGTGCCAGCTCCGGGACTAGCCAAGAGACCCAGTACTTC.

As to this clonotype: This beta chain slipped into a library made for alpha chains as a stray read, so its size is not meaningful. The chain joins TRBV9 to TRBJ2-7; 13 positions agree with TRBD2. With 4 bases clipped from V and 4 bases from J, the junction kept 2 bases outside the gene matches. Germline CDR1 reads SGDLS; CDR2 reads YYNGEE. The CDR3 spans 14 residues. CDR3 protein: CASSQGLAGYEQYF. CDR3 in DNA: TGTGCCAGCAGCCAGGGACTAGCGGGGTACGAGCAGTACTTC.

Notes on this clonotype: This beta chain came through as a stray read in a library set up for alpha chains, and its size says little. J is TRBJ2-3 and V is TRBV6-6; 7 bases are a match to TRBD1. The CDR3 sequence is 14 residues long. V shed 1 base and J 6 bases; nucleotides not matched to a gene: 4. From germline, CDR1 is MNHNY and CDR2 SVGAGI (reference sequence). This chain's CDR3 is CASSYYEGADTQYF. In DNA form, the CDR3 reads TGTGCCAGCAGTTACTATGAGGGGGCGGATACGCAGTATTTT.

As for this clonotype: This beta chain came through as a stray read in a library set up for alpha chains, and its size says little. The chain has TRBV11-2 and TRBJ2-5, with no clear D. There are 13 residues in the CDR3. Trimming pared 1 base from V and 6 bases from J, leaving 9 bases between. Germline V gene data show CDR1 as SGHAT and CDR2 as FQNNGV. The DNA for the CDR3 is TGTGCCAGCAGCTTAGTTGGGTCTCAGACCCAGTACTTC. Translating it yields CASSLVGSQTQYF.

This clonotype is large in the sample. As an off-target read in a library built for alpha chains, this beta chain has a frequency of little significance. In DNA, the CDR3 is TGCGCCAGCAGCGTCCATGGGACAGGGGGGGACGAGCAGTACTTC. Translation gives CASSVHGTGGDEQYF. The chain recombines TRBV5-1 with TRBJ2-7; 11 nucleotides match TRBD1. Germline CDR1 is SGHRS and CDR2 is YFSETQ. Trimming cost V 4 bases and J 5 bases; bases outside gene matches: 8. The length of the CDR3 is 15 residues.

This clonotype ranks as medium-sized. Little can be read into the size of this beta chain, an off-target read in a library designed for alpha chains. The rearrangement links TRBV7-6 to TRBJ1-2; D is ambiguous. Trimming pared 1 base from V and 4 bases from J, leaving 7 bases between. The germline gives CDR1 SGHVS, CDR2 FNYEAQ. The CDR3 spans 13 residues. CDR3 region: CASSLEEGYGYTF. Here the CDR3 DNA reads TGTGCCAGCAGCTTAGAGGAAGGCTATGGCTACACCTTC.

By proportion, this clonotype is medium-sized. This beta chain is a stray sequence in a library constructed for alpha chains; its clone size is not meaningful. The V and J genes are TRBV6-6 and TRBJ2-1, with D possibly being TRBD1 (5 bases). The CDR3 length is 16 residues. Trimming pared 6 bases from V and 0 bases from J, leaving 15 bases between. Germline V gene lookup returns CDR1 MNHNY and CDR2 SVGAGI (reference sequence). The CDR3 reads CASRGDWRSSYNEQFF. The CDR3, as DNA: TGTGCCAGCAGAGGGGATTGGCGGAGCTCCTACAATGAGCAGTTCTTC.

Relative to its sample, this clonotype is medium-sized (0.01 to 0.1%). Since it is a stray read in a library aimed at alpha chains, this beta chain has a size that is not meaningful. This chain links TRBV7-3 with TRBJ2-6; D may be TRBD1 or TRBD2 (5 bases each). V was trimmed by 3 bases and J by 0 bases, leaving 9 bases between them. Germline CDR1 reads SGHTA; CDR2 reads FQGTGA. This CDR3 is 16 amino acids long. The DNA for the CDR3 is TGTGCCAGCAGCTTGGGACCGAGCTCTGGGGCCAACGTCCTGACTTTC. Translated, it gives CASSLGPSSGANVLTF.

By sample fraction, this clonotype is medium-sized. Because this beta chain is a stray read in a library intended to capture alpha chains, its abundance should not be given much weight. V usage is TRBV6-1 and J usage is TRBJ2-1; TRBD1 matches 8 bases. This CDR3 spans 14 amino acids. V was pared by 6 bases and J by 5 bases, with 6 bases of the junction left unmatched. The germline V gene encodes CDR1 MNHNS and CDR2 SASEGT. CDR3 protein: CASRSTGANNEQFF. CDR3 DNA sequence: TGTGCCAGCAGATCGACAGGGGCCAACAATGAGCAGTTCTTC.

Judged by abundance, this clonotype is medium-sized (0.01 to 0.1%). This beta chain is a stray sequence in a library constructed for alpha chains; its clone size is not meaningful. This rearrangement joins TRBV11-2 to TRBJ2-1; D is undetermined. Trimming took 2 bases from V and 9 from J, leaving 5 bases between them. Germline-derived CDR1 and CDR2 are SGHAT and FQNNGV. This CDR3 has 11 amino acids. The CDR3 coding sequence is TGTGCCAGCAGCTTATGGGTTGAGCAGTTCTTC. Its protein product is CASSLWVEQFF.

Worth noting for this clonotype: This beta chain is off target for a library built for alpha chains, so its abundance means little. The gene calls are TRBV5-1 and TRBJ2-2; D call uncertain. CDR3 length: 16 amino acids. V was clipped by 2 bases and J by 5 bases, with 16 bases between them. Germline CDR1 is SGHRS and CDR2 is YFSETQ. CDR3 sequence reads: CASSFNEASVTGELFF. As DNA, the CDR3 is TGCGCCAGCAGCTTTAATGAGGCTTCCGTAACCGGGGAGCTGTTTTTT.

This clonotype is medium-sized. This beta chain is an unintended read in a library built for alpha chains; its size means little. This chain connects TRBV7-2 to TRBJ2-6, with 12 nucleotides matching TRBD2. V was pared by 0 bases and J by 1 base, with 10 bases of the junction left unmatched. The V gene's germline CDR1 is SGHTA and CDR2 FQGNSA. This CDR3 spans 21 amino acids. CDR3 loop: CASSLAPPLAGGQSGANVLTF. The CDR3 coding sequence is TGTGCCAGCAGCTTAGCCCCACCTCTAGCGGGGGGGCAGTCTGGGGCCAACGTCCTGACTTTC.

By frequency in the sample, this clonotype is medium-sized. Because the library targeted alpha chains, this beta chain is an off-target read whose size means little. The V and J genes are TRBV19 and TRBJ2-1; D is unresolved. CDR3 length: 15 amino acids. V lost 7 bases and J 0 bases, leaving 13 bases between the germline ends. In germline, CDR1 is LNHDA, CDR2 SQIVND (reference sequence). The CDR3 loop reads CASKGLNSSYNEQFF. The CDR3 coding sequence is TGTGCCAGTAAGGGCTTAAATAGCTCCTACAATGAGCAGTTCTTC. Variable domain in full (rest from reference TRBV19 and TRBJ2-1): DGGITQSPKYLFRKEGQNVTLSCEQNLNHDAMYWYRQDPGQGLRLIYYSQIVNDFQKGDIAEGYSVSREKKESFPLTVTSAQKNPTAFYLCASKGLNSSYNEQFFGPGTRLTVL.

In its sample, this clonotype ranks as medium-sized. For a library built for alpha chains, this beta chain is a stray read; little rests on its size. This sequence joins TRBV9 and TRBJ2-3; 9 bases are shared with TRBD2. The CDR3 contains 16 residues. CDR1 is SGDLS and CDR2 is YYNGEE in the germline V gene. V dropped 4 bases and J dropped 6; count of bases not matched to a gene: 12. The CDR3 loop reads CASSFQPGLASDTQYF. The CDR3 bases are TGTGCCAGCAGCTTTCAACCGGGACTAGCATCCGATACGCAGTATTTT.

By sample share, this clonotype is medium-sized (0.01 to 0.1%). This beta chain is a stray sequence in a library constructed for alpha chains; its clone size is not meaningful. This rearrangement joins TRBV20-1 to TRBJ2-7; 9 positions match TRBD1. Losses at the gene ends were 2 bases for V and 9 bases for J; bases not matched to a gene: 5. CDR3 length: 12 amino acids. Germline V gene lookup returns CDR1 DFQATT and CDR2 SNEGSKA (reference sequence). CDR3 sequence reads: CSARLQGAGQYF. The CDR3 DNA follows: TGCAGTGCTAGATTACAGGGGGCGGGGCAGTACTTC.

In its sample, this clonotype is medium-sized. This beta chain is an unintended read in a library built for alpha chains; its size means little. This rearrangement joins TRBV5-1 to TRBJ2-5; 7 nucleotides agree with TRBD1. Germline values: CDR1 SGHRS, CDR2 YFSETQ. V dropped 8 bases and J dropped 3; count of bases not matched to a gene: 1. The CDR3 loop spans 11 amino acids. This chain's CDR3 is CASTGEETQYF. The CDR3 DNA is TGCGCCAGTACAGGGGAAGAGACCCAGTACTTC.

This clonotype was recorded at least ten times. This beta chain slipped into a library made for alpha chains as a stray read, so its size is not meaningful. This chain connects TRBV12-3 or TRBV12-4 to TRBJ2-2, with 9 bases fitting TRBD2. The V and J ends lost 8 bases and 3 bases, in that order; junction bases with no gene match: 10. The CDR3 is made up of 16 amino acids. CDR3 DNA: TGTGCCAGCCGTTCGAGCGGGGGGCATTACACCGGGGAGCTGTTTTTT. This codes for CASRSSGGHYTGELFF.

A remark on this clonotype: The library was designed around alpha chains, so this beta chain is a stray read whose abundance carries little weight. V gene TRBV6-4 combines with J gene TRBJ1-1, with no clear D. Looked up from germline, CDR1 is MRHNA and CDR2 is SNTAGT. With 6 bases removed from V and 1 base from J, the gap between germline ends came to 12 bases. This CDR3 is built from 14 residues. In DNA, the CDR3 is TGTGCCAGCAGCCCTTCACCTGGGAACACTGAAGCTTTCTTT. Its translation: CASSPSPGNTEAFF.

This clonotype is termed medium-sized. The library was built for alpha chains, so this beta chain is an off-target read and its size means little. The chain has TRBV6-1 and TRBJ1-6; 8 bases agree with TRBD1. The V gene end was trimmed by 8 bases and the J gene end by 7 bases; junction bases not matched to a gene: 7. CDR3 size: 14 residues. Germline CDR1 is MNHNS and CDR2 is SASEGT. For the CDR3, the DNA is TGTGCCAGCGCCGTACAGGGGGGAAATTCACCCCTCCACTTT. This sequence encodes CASAVQGGNSPLHF.

This clonotype is labeled as medium-sized (0.01 to 0.1%). Within a library made for alpha chains, this beta chain is off target, and its count is uninformative. The CDR3: CASSERYEQFF. The CDR3 DNA is TGTGCCAGCAGTGAGCGTTATGAGCAGTTCTTC. This chain links TRBV28 with TRBJ2-1; D is uncertain. The CDR3 has 11 amino acids. The V end was cut by 5 bases, the J end by 8 bases, with 7 bases between. The germline V gene encodes CDR1 MDHEN and CDR2 SYDVKM.

This clonotype was recorded at least ten times. This beta chain lies outside the target of a library built for alpha chains; its clone size means little. The CDR3 nucleotides read TGTGCCAGCAGCTTAGTGGGCTATGGCACTGAAGCTTTCTTT. Protein: CASSLVGYGTEAFF. V and J are TRBV7-8 and TRBJ1-1; D is uncertain. Germline V gene sequence: CDR1 SGHVS, CDR2 FQNEAQ. The CDR3 is made up of 14 amino acids. Trimming removed 1 base at V and 4 bases at J, with 10 bases between.

This clonotype appeared a few times. Because this beta chain is a stray read in a library intended to capture alpha chains, its abundance should not be given much weight. The rearrangement uses TRBV3-1 and TRBJ2-3; D is unresolved. The CDR3 covers 12 residues. CDR1 and CDR2 from the germline V gene are LGHDT and YNNKEL (reference sequence). V was shortened by 1 base and J by 7 bases, with 6 bases between the two germline ends. The DNA for the CDR3 is TGTGCCAGCAGCCAAGTTCCAAATACGCAGTATTTT. Amino acids: CASSQVPNTQYF.

This clonotype is deemed medium-sized. Because this beta chain is a stray read in a library intended to capture alpha chains, its abundance should not be given much weight. V and J are TRBV6-5 and TRBJ2-1, with 14 bases aligning to TRBD2. V dropped 5 bases and J dropped 8; count of bases not matched to a gene: 11. This CDR3 spans 17 amino acids. The germline CDR1 and CDR2 sequences are MNHEY and SVGAGI. CDR3 loop: CASSQGLAGEISYEQFF. DNA for the CDR3: TGTGCCAGCAGTCAGGGACTAGCGGGAGAAATATCGTATGAGCAGTTCTTC.

This clonotype was detected ten times or more. This beta chain appears as a stray read in a library generated for alpha chains; its size is not informative. V gene TRBV7-2 combines with J gene TRBJ2-2; 14 bases are shared with TRBD2. J lost 7 bases, V lost 8 bases, and 6 bases had no gene match. Germline V gene data show CDR1 as SGHTA and CDR2 as FQGNSA. The CDR3 has 15 amino acids. The DNA for the CDR3 is TGTGCCAGCGAGGGACTAGCGGGAGCGGGCGGGGAGCTGTTTTTT. Its protein product is CASEGLAGAGGELFF. Looking up the rest from reference TRBV7-2 and TRBJ2-2 gives the full variable domain: GAGVSQSPSNKVTEKGKDVELRCDPISGHTALYWYRQSLGQGLEFLIYFQGNSAPDKSGLPSDRFSAERTGGSVSTLTIQRTQQEDSAVYLCASEGLAGAGGELFFGEGSRLTVL.